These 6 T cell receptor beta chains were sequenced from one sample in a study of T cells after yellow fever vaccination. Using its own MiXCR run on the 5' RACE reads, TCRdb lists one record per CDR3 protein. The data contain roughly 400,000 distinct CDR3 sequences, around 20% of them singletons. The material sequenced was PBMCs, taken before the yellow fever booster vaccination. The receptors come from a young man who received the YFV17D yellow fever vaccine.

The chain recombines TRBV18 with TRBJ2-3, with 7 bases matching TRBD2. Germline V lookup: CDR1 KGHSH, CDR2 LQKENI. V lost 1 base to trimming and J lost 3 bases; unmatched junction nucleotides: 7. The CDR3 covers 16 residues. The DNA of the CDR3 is TGTGCCAGCTCACCACGCCCGGGACTACCAACAGATACGCAGTATTTT. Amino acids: CASSPRPGLPTDTQYF.

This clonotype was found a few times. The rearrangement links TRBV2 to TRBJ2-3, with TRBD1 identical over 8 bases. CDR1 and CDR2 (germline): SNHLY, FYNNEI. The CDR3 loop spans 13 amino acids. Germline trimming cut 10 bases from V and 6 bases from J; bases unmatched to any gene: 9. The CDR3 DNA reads TGTGCCATCTCGACAGGGGAGGCCGATACGCAGTATTTT. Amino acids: CAISTGEADTQYF.

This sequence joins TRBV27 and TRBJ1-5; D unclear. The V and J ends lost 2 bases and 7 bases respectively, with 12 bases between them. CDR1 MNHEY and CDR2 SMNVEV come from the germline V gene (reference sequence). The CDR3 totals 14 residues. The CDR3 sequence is CASSLKFLEQPQHF. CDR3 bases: TGTGCCAGCAGTTTAAAGTTTCTAGAACAGCCCCAGCATTTT.

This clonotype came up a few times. CDR3 region: CASSLDGGNEQFF. The CDR3, as DNA: TGCGCCAGCAGCTTGGATGGGGGGAATGAGCAGTTCTTC. The V and J genes are TRBV5-1 and TRBJ2-1, with a possible D match to TRBD2 (6 bases). Per germline, CDR1 SGHRS and CDR2 YFSETQ. Trimming pared 0 bases from V and 7 bases from J, leaving 8 bases between. The CDR3 is 13 amino acids. Complete variable domain (other parts from reference TRBV5-1 and TRBJ2-1): KAGVTQTPRYLIKTRGQQVTLSCSPISGHRSVSWYQQTPGQGLQFLFEYFSETQRNKGNFPGRFSGRQFSNSRSEMNVSTLELGDSALYLCASSLDGGNEQFFGPGTRLTVL.

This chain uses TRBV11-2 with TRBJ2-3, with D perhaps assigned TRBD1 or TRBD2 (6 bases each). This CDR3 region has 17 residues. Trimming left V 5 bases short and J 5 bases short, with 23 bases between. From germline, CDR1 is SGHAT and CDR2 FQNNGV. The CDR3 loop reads CASSLQFSRGAEDTQYF. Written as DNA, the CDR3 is TGTGCCAGCAGCCTCCAGTTTTCTAGGGGGGCGGAAGATACGCAGTATTTT.

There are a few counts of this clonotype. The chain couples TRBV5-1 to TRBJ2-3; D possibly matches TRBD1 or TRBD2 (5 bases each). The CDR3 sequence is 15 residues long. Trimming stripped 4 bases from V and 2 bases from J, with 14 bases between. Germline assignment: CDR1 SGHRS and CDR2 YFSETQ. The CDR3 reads CASSPDSGLTDTQYF. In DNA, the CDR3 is TGCGCCAGCAGCCCCGACAGTGGACTCACAGATACGCAGTATTTT.